This TCR beta chain is from a study of CD8 T cells in ankylosing spondylitis. Regarding this clonotype: Its target is unknown.

General observations from the study: Ankylosing spondylitis blood appeared to be characterized by a TCR beta motif of 7 to 9 highly homologous variants.

This CDR3 is built from 14 residues. Trimming cost V 5 bases and J 8 bases, with 16 bases left between them. Germline V gives CDR1 LGHDT, CDR2 YNNKEL (reference sequence). TCRdb reprocessed the 5' RACE reads with MiXCR, giving one entry per CDR3 protein. The sample lists just over 350,000 distinct CDR3 sequences; 20% were seen once. The V call is TRBV3-1, the J call TRBJ2-1; TRBD1 is a possible D gene (6 bases). This sequence was found in a male donor with ankylosing spondylitis or in good health (not recorded which). Source material: blood, either unsorted or a sorted T cell fraction (not recorded which). As DNA, the CDR3 is TGTGCCAGCAGCTCAGGACAGTTTTCCGATGAGCAGTTCTTC. Protein product: CASSSGQFSDEQFF.